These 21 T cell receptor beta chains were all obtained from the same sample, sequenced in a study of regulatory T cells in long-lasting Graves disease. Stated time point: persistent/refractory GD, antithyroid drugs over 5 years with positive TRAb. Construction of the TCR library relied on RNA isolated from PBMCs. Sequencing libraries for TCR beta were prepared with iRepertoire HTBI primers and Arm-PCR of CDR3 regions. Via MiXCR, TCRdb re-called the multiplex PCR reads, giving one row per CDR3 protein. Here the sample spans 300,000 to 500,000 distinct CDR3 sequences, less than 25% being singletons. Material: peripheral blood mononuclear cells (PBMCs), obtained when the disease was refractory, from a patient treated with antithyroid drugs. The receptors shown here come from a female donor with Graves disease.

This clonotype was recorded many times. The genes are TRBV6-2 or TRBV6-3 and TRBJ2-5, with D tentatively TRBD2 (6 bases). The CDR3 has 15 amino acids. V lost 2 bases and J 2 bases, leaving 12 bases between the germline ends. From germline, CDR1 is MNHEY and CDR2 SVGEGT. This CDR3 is CASSYGLALQETQYF. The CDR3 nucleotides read TGTGCCAGCAGTTACGGGCTAGCGCTACAAGAGACCCAGTACTTC.

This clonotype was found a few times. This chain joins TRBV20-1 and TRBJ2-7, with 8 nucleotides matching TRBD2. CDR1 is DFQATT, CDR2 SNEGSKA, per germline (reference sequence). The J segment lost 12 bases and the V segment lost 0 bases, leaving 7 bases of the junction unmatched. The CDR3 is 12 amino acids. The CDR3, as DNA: TGCAGTGCTAGAGATGAAGCGGGAGTAGGGTACTTC. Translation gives CSARDEAGVGYF.

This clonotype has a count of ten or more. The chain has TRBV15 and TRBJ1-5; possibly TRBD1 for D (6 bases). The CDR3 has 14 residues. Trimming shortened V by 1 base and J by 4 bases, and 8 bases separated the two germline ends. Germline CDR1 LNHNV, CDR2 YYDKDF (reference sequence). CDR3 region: CATSRGTENQPQHF. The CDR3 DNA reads TGTGCCACCAGCAGAGGGACAGAGAATCAGCCCCAGCATTTT.

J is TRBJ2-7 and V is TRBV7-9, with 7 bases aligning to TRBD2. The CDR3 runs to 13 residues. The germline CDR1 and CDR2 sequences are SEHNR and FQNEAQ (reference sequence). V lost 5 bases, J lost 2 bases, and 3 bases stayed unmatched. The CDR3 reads CASSGGRAYEQYF. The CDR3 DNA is TGTGCCAGCAGCGGGGGGAGGGCCTACGAGCAGTACTTC.

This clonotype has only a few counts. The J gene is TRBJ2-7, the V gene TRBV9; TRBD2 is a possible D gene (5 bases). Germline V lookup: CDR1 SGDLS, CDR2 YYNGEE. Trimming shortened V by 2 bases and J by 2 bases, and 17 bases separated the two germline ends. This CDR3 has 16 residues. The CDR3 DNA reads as TGTGCCAGCAGCGTGGATGACCTAGCTTCGGCCTACGAGCAGTACTTC. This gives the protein CASSVDDLASAYEQYF.

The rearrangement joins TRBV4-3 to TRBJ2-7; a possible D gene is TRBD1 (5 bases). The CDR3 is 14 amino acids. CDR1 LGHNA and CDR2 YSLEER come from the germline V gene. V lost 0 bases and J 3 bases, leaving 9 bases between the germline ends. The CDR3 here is CASSQDQGYYEQYF. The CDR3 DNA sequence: TGCGCCAGCAGCCAAGATCAGGGATACTACGAGCAGTACTTC.

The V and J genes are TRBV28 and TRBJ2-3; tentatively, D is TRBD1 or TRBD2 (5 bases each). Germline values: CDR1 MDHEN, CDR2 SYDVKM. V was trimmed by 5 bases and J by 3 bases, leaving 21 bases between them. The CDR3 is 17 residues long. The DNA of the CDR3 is TGTGCCAGCAGTCCAACCGGGGCGCTTTCTAGTACAGATACGCAGTATTTT. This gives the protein CASSPTGALSSTDTQYF.

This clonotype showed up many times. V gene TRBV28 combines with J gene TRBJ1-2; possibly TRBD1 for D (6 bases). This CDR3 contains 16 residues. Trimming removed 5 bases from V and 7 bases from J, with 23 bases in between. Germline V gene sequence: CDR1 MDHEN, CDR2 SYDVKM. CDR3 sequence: CASSAYREGLFGGYTF. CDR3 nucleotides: TGTGCCAGCAGTGCCTACAGGGAAGGACTATTTGGTGGCTACACCTTC.

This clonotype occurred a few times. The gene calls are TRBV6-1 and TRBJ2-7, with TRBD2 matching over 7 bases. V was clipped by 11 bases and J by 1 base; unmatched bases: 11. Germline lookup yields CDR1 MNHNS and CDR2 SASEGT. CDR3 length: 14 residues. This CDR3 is CAAQLGGFSYEQYF. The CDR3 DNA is TGTGCCGCCCAACTGGGGGGGTTTTCCTACGAGCAGTACTTC.

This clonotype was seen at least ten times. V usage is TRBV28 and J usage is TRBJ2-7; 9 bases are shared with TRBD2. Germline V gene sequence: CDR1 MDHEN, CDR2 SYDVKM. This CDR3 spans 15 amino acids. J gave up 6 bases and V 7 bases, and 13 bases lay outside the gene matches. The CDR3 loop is CASTSLAGLAGEQYF. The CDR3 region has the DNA TGTGCCAGCACCTCCCTAGCGGGATTAGCAGGCGAGCAGTACTTC.

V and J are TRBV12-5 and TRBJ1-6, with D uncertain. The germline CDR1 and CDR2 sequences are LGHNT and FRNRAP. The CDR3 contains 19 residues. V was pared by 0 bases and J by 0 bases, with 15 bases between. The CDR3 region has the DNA TGTGCTAGTGGTTTGGTACGGCAGCAACAACCCTCCTATAATTCACCCCTCCACTTT. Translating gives CASGLVRQQQPSYNSPLHF.

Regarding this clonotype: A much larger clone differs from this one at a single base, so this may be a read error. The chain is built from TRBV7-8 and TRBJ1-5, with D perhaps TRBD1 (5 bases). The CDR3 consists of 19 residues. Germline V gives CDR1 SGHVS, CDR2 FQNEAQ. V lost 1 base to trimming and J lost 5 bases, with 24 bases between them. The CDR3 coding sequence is TGTGCCAGCAGCTTAGTAAGGGTAGACTACGGGGGATCTGATCAGCCCCAGCATTTT. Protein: CASSLVRVDYGGSDQPQHF.

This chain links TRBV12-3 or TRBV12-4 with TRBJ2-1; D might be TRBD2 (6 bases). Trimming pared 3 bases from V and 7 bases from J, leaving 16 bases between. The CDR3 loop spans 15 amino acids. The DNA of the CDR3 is TGTGCCAGCAGTTTTATGACTAGTGCTAAGAATGAGCAGTTCTTC. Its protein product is CASSFMTSAKNEQFF.

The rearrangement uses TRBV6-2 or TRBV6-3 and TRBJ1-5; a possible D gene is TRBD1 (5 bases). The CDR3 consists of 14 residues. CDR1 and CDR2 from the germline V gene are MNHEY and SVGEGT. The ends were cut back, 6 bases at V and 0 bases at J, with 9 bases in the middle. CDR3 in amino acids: CASRETASNQPQHF. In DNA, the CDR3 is TGTGCCAGCAGAGAGACAGCTAGCAATCAGCCCCAGCATTTT.

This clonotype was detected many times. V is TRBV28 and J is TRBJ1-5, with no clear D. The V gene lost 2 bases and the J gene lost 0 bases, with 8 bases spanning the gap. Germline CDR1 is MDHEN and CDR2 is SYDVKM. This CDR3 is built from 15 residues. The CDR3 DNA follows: TGTGCCAGCAGTTTAACGTTGGGTAGCAATCAGCCCCAGCATTTT. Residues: CASSLTLGSNQPQHF.

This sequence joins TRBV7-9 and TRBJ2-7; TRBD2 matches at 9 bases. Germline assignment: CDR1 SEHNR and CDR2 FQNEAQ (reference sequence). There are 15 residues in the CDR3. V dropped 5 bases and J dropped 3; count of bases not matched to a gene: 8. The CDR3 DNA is TGTGCCAGCAGCCGATTCAGCGGGAGGATCTACGAGCAGTACTTC. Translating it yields CASSRFSGRIYEQYF.

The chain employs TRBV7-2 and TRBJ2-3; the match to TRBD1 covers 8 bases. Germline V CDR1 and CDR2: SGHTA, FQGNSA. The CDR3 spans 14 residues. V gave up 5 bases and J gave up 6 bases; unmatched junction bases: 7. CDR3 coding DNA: TGTGCCAGCAGCCTGAACGGACAGGGCGATACGCAGTATTTT. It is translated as CASSLNGQGDTQYF.

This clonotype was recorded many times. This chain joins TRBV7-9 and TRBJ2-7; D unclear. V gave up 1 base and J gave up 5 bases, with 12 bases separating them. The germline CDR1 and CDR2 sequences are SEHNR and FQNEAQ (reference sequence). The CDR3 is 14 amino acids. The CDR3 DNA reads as TGTGCCAGCAGCTTAGAGTTCCCTGAGGACGAGCAGTACTTC. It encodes CASSLEFPEDEQYF.

The CDR3 is CASSIFFPSGNDEQYF. The CDR3 bases are TGTGCCAGTAGTATTTTTTTCCCTAGCGGGAACGACGAGCAGTACTTC. The chain has TRBV19 and TRBJ2-7, with 9 bases fitting TRBD2. The V and J ends lost 3 bases and 5 bases, in that order; junction bases with no gene match: 11. Germline V lookup: CDR1 LNHDA, CDR2 SQIVND (reference sequence). This CDR3 contains 16 residues.

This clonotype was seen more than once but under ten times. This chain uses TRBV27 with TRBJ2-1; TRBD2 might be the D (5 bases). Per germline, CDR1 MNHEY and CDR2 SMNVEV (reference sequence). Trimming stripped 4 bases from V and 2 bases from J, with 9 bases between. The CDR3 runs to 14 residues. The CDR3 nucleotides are TGTGCCAGCAGTTCCCGGGAAACCTACAATGAGCAGTTCTTC. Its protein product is CASSSRETYNEQFF.

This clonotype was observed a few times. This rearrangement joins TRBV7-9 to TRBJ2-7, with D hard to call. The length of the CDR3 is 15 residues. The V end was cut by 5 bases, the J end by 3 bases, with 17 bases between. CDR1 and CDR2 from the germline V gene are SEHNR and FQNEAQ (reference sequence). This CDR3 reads CASSIDGMNGYEQYF. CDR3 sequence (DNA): TGTGCCAGCAGCATAGACGGAATGAACGGCTACGAGCAGTACTTC. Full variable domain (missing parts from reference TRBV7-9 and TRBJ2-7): DTGVSQNPRHKITKRGQNVTFRCDPISEHNRLYWYRQTLGQGPEFLTYFQNEAQLEKSRLLSDRFSAERPKGSFSTLEIQRTEQGDSAMYLCASSIDGMNGYEQYFGPGTRLTVT.